This TCR beta chain stems from a study of blood T cell repertoires in COVID-19. Method: immunoSEQ multiplex PCR; TCRdb's copy keeps in-frame clones and lacks some. The repertoire has approximately 47,000 clones, about 82% of them found once; the top ten carry roughly 2.1%. With 3 bases removed from V and 2 bases from J, the gap between germline ends came to 9 bases. CDR1 is KGHSH and CDR2 is LQKENI in the germline V gene. CDR3 length: 14 residues. The sample taken for sequencing was peripheral blood. This chain uses TRBV18 with TRBJ2-3, with D unresolved. The clonotype comes from a woman aged 55-70 years with acute or convalescent COVID-19. The CDR3 coding sequence is TGTGCCAGCTCACCGCAACGGTCCACAGATACGCAGTATTTT. As protein: CASSPQRSTDTQYF. The entire variable domain, with the rest obtained from reference TRBV18 and TRBJ2-3, is as follows: NAGVMQNPRHLVRRRGQEARLRCSPMKGHSHVYWYRQLPEEGLKFMVYLQKENIIDESGMPKERFSAEFPKEGPSILRIQQVVRGDSAAYFCASSPQRSTDTQYFGPGTRLTVL.